This is a list of T cell receptor beta chains from one sample in a study of brain T cells in children with intractable seizures. Libraries were prepared by immunoSEQ multiplex PCR; TCRdb keeps only in-frame clonotypes and omits some of them. The top ten clones hold more than 20% of a sample with around 1,500 clones, around four fifths of them seen once. The material was resected brain tissue, obtained at surgery. The receptors were gathered from a boy between 10 and 17 years old with focal cortical dysplasia and intractable seizures. CDR3s include the opening cysteine and the closing phenylalanine or tryptophan.

cdr3_aa: CASSLRTRRAYNEQFF
v_call: TRBV5-6
j_call: TRBJ2-1

cdr3_aa: CASSRRQGATGELFF
v_call: TRBV11-2
j_call: TRBJ2-2

cdr3_aa: CASSEWEPQHF
v_call: TRBV25-1
j_call: TRBJ1-5

cdr3_aa: CASSLGYRGSNEKLFF
v_call: TRBV5-6
j_call: TRBJ1-4

cdr3_aa: CASSIERNTEAFF
v_call: TRBV19
j_call: TRBJ1-1

cdr3_aa: CASSYGRQHYEQYF
v_call: TRBV6-5
j_call: TRBJ2-7

cdr3_aa: CASSSDPGELFF
v_call: TRBV5-1
j_call: TRBJ2-2

cdr3_aa: CASSSGGAETQYF
v_call: TRBV19
j_call: TRBJ2-5

cdr3_aa: CASRSGTGTYNEQFF
v_call: TRBV5-6
j_call: TRBJ2-1

cdr3_aa: CASSLTSGGANEQFF
v_call: TRBV3-1/TRBV3-2
j_call: TRBJ2-1

cdr3_aa: CASSQWRDLLAGGQGEQFF
v_call: TRBV2
j_call: TRBJ2-1

cdr3_aa: CASSLGTGLRDEKLFF
v_call: TRBV5-6
j_call: TRBJ1-4

cdr3_aa: CASSEGGGADGNYGYTF
v_call: TRBV9
j_call: TRBJ1-2

cdr3_aa: CATSRDGAAGEKLFF
v_call: TRBV15
j_call: TRBJ1-4

cdr3_aa: CASGKQGSSYNEQFF
v_call: TRBV6-4
j_call: TRBJ2-1

cdr3_aa: CASSENRLGSYEQYF
v_call: TRBV10-1
j_call: TRBJ2-7

cdr3_aa: CATSDLRDSTDTQYF
v_call: TRBV24-1
j_call: TRBJ2-3

cdr3_aa: CASQGEKHTDTQYF
v_call: TRBV6-5
j_call: TRBJ2-3

cdr3_aa: CASSLTGGVSAEAFF
v_call: TRBV27
j_call: TRBJ1-1

cdr3_aa: CASSKPGGRRETQYF
v_call: TRBV19
j_call: TRBJ2-5

cdr3_aa: CASSRTSGRETQYF
v_call: TRBV6-6
j_call: TRBJ2-5

cdr3_aa: CASSTDRATDTQYF
v_call: TRBV28
j_call: TRBJ2-3

cdr3_aa: CASSDSGGADTQYF
v_call: TRBV6-4
j_call: TRBJ2-3

cdr3_aa: CASTRQGPTDTQYF
v_call: TRBV7-2
j_call: TRBJ2-3

cdr3_aa: CASSDRANSPLHF
v_call: TRBV6-4
j_call: TRBJ1-6

cdr3_aa: CASSQSSGGAYNEQFF
v_call: TRBV16
j_call: TRBJ2-1

cdr3_aa: CASSYKDVNTEAFF
v_call: TRBV6-5
j_call: TRBJ1-1

cdr3_aa: CAWSRGGGGASRASPLHF
v_call: TRBV30
j_call: TRBJ1-6

cdr3_aa: CASSPPGEVGYTF
v_call: TRBV18
j_call: TRBJ1-2

cdr3_aa: CASSVGGTTYNEQFF
v_call: TRBV9
j_call: TRBJ2-1

cdr3_aa: CASRLTSGGLDEQFF
v_call: TRBV7-2
j_call: TRBJ2-1

cdr3_aa: CASSWGADEAFF
v_call: TRBV7-9
j_call: TRBJ1-1

cdr3_aa: CSASPNNLYSNQPQHF
v_call: TRBV20-1
j_call: TRBJ1-5

cdr3_aa: CASSFTGNTEAFF
v_call: TRBV28
j_call: TRBJ1-1

cdr3_aa: CASSIGRVSTDTQYF
v_call: TRBV5-5
j_call: TRBJ2-3

cdr3_aa: CASSLSGGYGNTIYF
v_call: TRBV7-3
j_call: TRBJ1-3

cdr3_aa: CASSQSGGENDKLFF
v_call: TRBV3-1/TRBV3-2
j_call: TRBJ1-4

cdr3_aa: CASRSEYRAAGELFF
v_call: TRBV6-5
j_call: TRBJ2-2

cdr3_aa: CASSYGAPNEQFF
v_call: TRBV6-5
j_call: TRBJ2-1

cdr3_aa: CASSFRRERDTQYF
v_call: TRBV28
j_call: TRBJ2-3

cdr3_aa: CASSQVVNSAGELFF
v_call: TRBV3-1/TRBV3-2
j_call: TRBJ2-2

cdr3_aa: CASSVDLSFPNNSPLHF
v_call: TRBV9
j_call: TRBJ1-6

cdr3_aa: CASSPRLAGVNEQFF
v_call: TRBV28
j_call: TRBJ2-1

cdr3_aa: CASSTGPGRPQHF
v_call: TRBV7-2
j_call: TRBJ1-5

cdr3_aa: CASSQGGRGSNTGELFF
v_call: TRBV3-1/TRBV3-2
j_call: TRBJ2-2